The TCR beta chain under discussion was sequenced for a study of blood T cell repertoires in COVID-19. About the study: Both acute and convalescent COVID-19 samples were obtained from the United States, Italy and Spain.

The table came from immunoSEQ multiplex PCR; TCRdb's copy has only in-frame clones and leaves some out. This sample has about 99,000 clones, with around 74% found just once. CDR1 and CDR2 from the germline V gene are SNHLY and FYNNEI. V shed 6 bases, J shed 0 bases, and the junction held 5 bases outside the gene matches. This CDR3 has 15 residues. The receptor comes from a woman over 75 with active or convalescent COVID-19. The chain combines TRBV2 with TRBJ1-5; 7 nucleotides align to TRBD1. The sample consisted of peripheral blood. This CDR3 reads CASRRQGVSNQPQHF. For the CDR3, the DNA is TGTGCCAGCAGGAGGCAGGGGGTTAGCAATCAGCCCCAGCATTTT.